In its sample, the clone carrying this TCR beta chain was seen once. Survey level was the resolution at which the v3.0 immunoSEQ assay ran. The data were produced by immunoSEQ multiplex PCR, yet TCRdb's version contains in-frame clones alone and is incomplete. The sample lists some 28,000 clones; roughly 90% were seen once. The data belong to a study of long-term antiretroviral therapy in people with HIV. The germline V gene encodes CDR1 SNHLY and CDR2 FYNNEI. The CDR3 covers 11 residues. Trimming left V 6 bases short and J 5 bases short, with 8 bases between. The clonotype was recovered from a woman younger than 35 with HIV. Here the sequenced sample was unsorted PBMCs, taken 0.5 years after starting antiretroviral therapy. The V and J genes are TRBV2 and TRBJ2-7, with a tentative D call TRBD2 (5 bases). CDR3 region: CASRLDHEQYF. In DNA form, the CDR3 reads TGTGCCAGCAGACTAGACCACGAGCAGTACTTC.